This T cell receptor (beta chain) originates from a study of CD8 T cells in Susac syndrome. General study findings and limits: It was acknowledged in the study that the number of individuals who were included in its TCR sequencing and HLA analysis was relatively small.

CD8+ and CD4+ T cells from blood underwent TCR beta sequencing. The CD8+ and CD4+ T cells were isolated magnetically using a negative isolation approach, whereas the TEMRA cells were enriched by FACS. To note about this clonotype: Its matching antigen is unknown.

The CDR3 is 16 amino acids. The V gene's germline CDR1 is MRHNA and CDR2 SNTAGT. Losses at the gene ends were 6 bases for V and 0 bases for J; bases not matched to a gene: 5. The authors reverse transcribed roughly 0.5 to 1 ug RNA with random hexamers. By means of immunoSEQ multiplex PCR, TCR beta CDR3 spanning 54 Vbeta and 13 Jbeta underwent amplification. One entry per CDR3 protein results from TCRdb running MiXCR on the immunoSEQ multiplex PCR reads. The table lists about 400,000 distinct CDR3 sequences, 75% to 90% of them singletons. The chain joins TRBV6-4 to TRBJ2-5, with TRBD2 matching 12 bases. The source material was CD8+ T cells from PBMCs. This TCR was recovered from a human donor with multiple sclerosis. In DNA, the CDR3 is TGTGCCAGCAGACATGGACTAGCGGGGAACCAAGAGACCCAGTACTTC. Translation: CASRHGLAGNQETQYF.